This T cell receptor (beta chain) came from a study of monozygotic twins with inflammatory bowel disease. TCRdb re-called the 5' RACE reads and gives one entry per CDR3 protein, without DNA. The sample includes around 220,000 distinct CDR3 sequences. The V gene's germline CDR1 is MNHEY and CDR2 SVGEGT. This CDR3 is 14 amino acids long. V gene TRBV6-2 or TRBV6-3 combines with J gene TRBJ2-3; TCRdb's D call of TRBD2 is untestable without DNA. The TCR originated in a human donor with ulcerative colitis or Crohn's disease, or a healthy co-twin of an affected twin (not recorded which). Sequenced: blood. This CDR3 is CASSSSGSIDTQYF.